This T cell receptor beta chain stems from a study of T cell responses to AZD1222 COVID-19 vaccine. Sequencing used immunoSEQ multiplex PCR; TCRdb keeps in-frame clones, though not all of them. In the table there are around 190,000 clones, around 90% of which are singletons. Study-wide results and limits: The CD4 TCRs associated with vaccination extended across spike and predominated at 160-218 and 743-854. The study identified only five or six AZD1222 recipients as seropositive at baseline. A rise in Spike-specific TCR breadth and depth followed two AZD1222 doses.

Regarding this clone: Its antigen is still unknown.

Sequencing used peripheral blood, obtained on day 0 of AZD1222 vaccination. The receptor comes from an adult in good health.

CDR3 nucleotides: TGTGCCAGTAGTATTCCCCTCGTGGGGGACTCTGGAAACACCATATATTTT. The encoded protein is CASSIPLVGDSGNTIYF. The rearrangement links TRBV19 to TRBJ1-3; perhaps TRBD1 as D (5 bases). Trimming shortened V by 3 bases and J by 0 bases, and 15 bases separated the two germline ends. This CDR3 is built from 17 residues. Germline lookup yields CDR1 LNHDA and CDR2 SQIVND (reference sequence).